Presented here are 26 T cell receptor beta chains from one specimen sequenced in a study of shared clonotypes between healthy human individuals. The method was immunoSEQ multiplex PCR; TCRdb's version includes in-frame clones alone and lacks a portion of them. The data hold 2 million to 3 million clones, with approximately 92% observed a single time. Sequenced sample: naive CD4+ T cells sorted from blood. Subset described: CD45RA+ positively selected. These TCRs come from a man between 18 and 35 years old in good health.

V gene TRBV4-1 combines with J gene TRBJ1-1; TRBD1 might be the D (5 bases). The CDR3 totals 14 residues. V dropped 6 bases and J dropped 8 bases, with 19 bases sitting between them. Germline V gene lookup returns CDR1 MGHRA and CDR2 YSYEKL. The CDR3 loop reads CASRRGGAGREAFF. The CDR3 nucleotides read TGCGCCAGCAGAAGGGGAGGGGCCGGTAGAGAAGCTTTCTTT.

The rearrangement links TRBV7-8 to TRBJ1-6; maybe TRBD1 (6 bases). This CDR3 region has 16 residues. Per germline, CDR1 SGHVS and CDR2 FQNEAQ. Trimming pared 0 bases from V and 5 bases from J, leaving 11 bases between. This chain's CDR3 is CASSLAGTLNNSPLHF. CDR3 DNA: TGTGCCAGCAGCTTAGCCGGGACACTAAATAATTCACCCCTCCACTTT.

The chain uses TRBV2 and TRBJ2-6; 11 nucleotides match TRBD1. J gave up 0 bases and V 4 bases, and 2 bases lay outside the gene matches. The CDR3 totals 17 residues. Germline V gene sequence: CDR1 SNHLY, CDR2 FYNNEI. CDR3 protein: CASSGDRGGSGANVLTF. The CDR3 DNA sequence: TGTGCCAGCAGTGGGGACAGGGGGGGCTCTGGGGCCAACGTCCTGACTTTC.

This clone was picked up one time. The chain employs TRBV18 and TRBJ1-6, with D perhaps matching TRBD1 (5 bases). Germline V gene sequence: CDR1 KGHSH, CDR2 LQKENI. CDR3 length: 16 residues. V gave up 2 bases and J gave up 11 bases, with 19 bases separating them. CDR3 loop: CASSPTQRGLWAPLHF. DNA of the CDR3: TGTGCCAGCTCACCAACGCAGCGGGGCCTGTGGGCACCCCTCCACTTT.

The chain carries TRBV4-2 and TRBJ1-5; 8 bases map to TRBD1. Trimming removed 4 bases from V and 3 bases from J; junction bases left unmatched: 8. This CDR3 region has 16 residues. Germline CDR1 LGHNA, CDR2 YNFKEQ. In DNA form, the CDR3 reads TGTGCCAGCAGCCTAACCGGGACAGGTCTCAATCAGCCCCAGCATTTT. As protein: CASSLTGTGLNQPQHF.

The V call is TRBV6-1, the J call TRBJ2-7, with D possibly being TRBD2 (6 bases). The ends were cut back, 2 bases at V and 3 bases at J, with 14 bases in the middle. The germline V gene encodes CDR1 MNHNS and CDR2 SASEGT. The CDR3 contains 15 residues. DNA of the CDR3: TGTGCCAGCAGTGAATTTATAGCGGAGTACTACGAGCAGTACTTC. Translation: CASSEFIAEYYEQYF.

The J gene is TRBJ1-1, the V gene TRBV19; 7 bases are a match to TRBD1. The V and J ends lost 6 bases and 4 bases, in that order; junction bases with no gene match: 8. The CDR3 covers 14 residues. The germline CDR1 and CDR2 sequences are LNHDA and SQIVND (reference sequence). CDR3 protein: CASSKKTGTTEAFF. The CDR3 DNA follows: TGTGCCAGTAGCAAAAAGACAGGGACCACTGAAGCTTTCTTT. Drawing the rest from reference TRBV19 and TRBJ1-1, the complete variable domain is DGGITQSPKYLFRKEGQNVTLSCEQNLNHDAMYWYRQDPGQGLRLIYYSQIVNDFQKGDIAEGYSVSREKKESFPLTVTSAQKNPTAFYLCASSKKTGTTEAFFGQGTRLTVV.

The rearrangement links TRBV6-6 to TRBJ2-7; the match to TRBD2 covers 9 bases. From germline, CDR1 is MNHNY and CDR2 SVGAGI (reference sequence). The CDR3 consists of 15 residues. The V gene end was trimmed by 7 bases and the J gene end by 6 bases; junction bases not matched to a gene: 13. As DNA, the CDR3 is TGTGCCAGCACCCTTAGCGGGAGTTGGGCCGGCGAGCAGTACTTC. This gives the protein CASTLSGSWAGEQYF.

The chain employs TRBV11-1 and TRBJ2-2, with a tentative D call TRBD1 (6 bases). The CDR3 runs 14 residues. CDR1 is SGHAT and CDR2 is FQDESV in the germline V gene (reference sequence). Trimming shortened V by 5 bases and J by 1 base, and 8 bases separated the two germline ends. CDR3 in amino acids: CASSPQGNTGELFF. Written as DNA, the CDR3 is TGTGCCAGCAGCCCACAGGGGAACACCGGGGAGCTGTTTTTT.

This chain uses TRBV19 with TRBJ2-2; 7 nucleotides align to TRBD2. Per the germline V gene, CDR1 is LNHDA and CDR2 is SQIVND (reference sequence). Trimming removed 3 bases from V and 0 bases from J; junction bases left unmatched: 7. CDR3 length: 17 residues. The CDR3 loop is CASSITTSWTNTGELFF. As DNA, the CDR3 is TGTGCCAGTAGTATCACGACTAGCTGGACGAACACCGGGGAGCTGTTTTTT.

Worth noting for this clone: Other DNA sequences in this specimen translate into the identical CDR3. The rearrangement uses TRBV7-9 and TRBJ2-1, with 11 bases matching TRBD2. The V and J ends lost 5 bases and 2 bases, in that order; junction bases with no gene match: 2. Germline V gene sequence: CDR1 SEHNR, CDR2 FQNEAQ (reference sequence). The CDR3 loop spans 15 amino acids. CDR3 coding DNA: TGTGCCAGCAGCCCACTAGCGGGGGCCTACAATGAGCAGTTCTTC. Translating it yields CASSPLAGAYNEQFF.

This rearrangement joins TRBV6-4 to TRBJ1-1; 9 nucleotides match TRBD1. The V gene end was trimmed by 7 bases and the J gene end by 1 base; junction bases not matched to a gene: 1. From germline, CDR1 is MRHNA and CDR2 SNTAGT. The CDR3 runs 13 residues. The CDR3 region is CASKGQGNTEAFF. Written as DNA, the CDR3 is TGTGCCAGCAAGGGACAGGGGAACACTGAAGCTTTCTTT.

The chain carries TRBV5-1 and TRBJ2-2; D is unclear. The ends were cut back, 1 base at V and 3 bases at J, with 7 bases in the middle. Germline CDR1 is SGHRS and CDR2 is YFSETQ. The CDR3 is 14 amino acids. CDR3 nucleotides: TGCGCCAGCAGCTTGTTGGTAGACACCGGGGAGCTGTTTTTT. Its translation: CASSLLVDTGELFF.

The rearrangement uses TRBV4-3 and TRBJ2-2; D remains unclear. The germline V and J ends were trimmed by 5 bases and 0 bases, with 7 bases remaining between them. The CDR3 has 14 residues. Looked up from germline, CDR1 is LGHNA and CDR2 is YSLEER. The CDR3 coding sequence is TGCGCCAGCAGCTATGACACGAACACCGGGGAGCTGTTTTTT. This codes for CASSYDTNTGELFF.

The chain is built from TRBV4-3 and TRBJ2-1; the D gene is possibly TRBD2 (6 bases). Per germline, CDR1 LGHNA and CDR2 YSLEER. Trimming cost V 5 bases and J 2 bases, with 13 bases left between them. The CDR3 has 15 amino acids. The DNA of the CDR3 is TGCGCCAGCAGCGACGCGGGAAACACCTACAATGAGCAGTTCTTC. The encoded protein is CASSDAGNTYNEQFF.

The V gene is TRBV7-2, the J gene TRBJ1-5; TRBD1 agrees at 11 bases. With V trimmed by 2 bases and J by 7 bases, 13 bases remained unmatched. Germline CDR1 is SGHTA and CDR2 is FQGNSA. The CDR3 covers 18 residues. CDR3 nucleotide sequence: TGTGCCAGCAGCTTAAAAGGGGGAGGCGGGACAGGGGGACAGCCCCAGCATTTT. Its translation is CASSLKGGGGTGGQPQHF.

V gene TRBV30 combines with J gene TRBJ1-4, with D uncertain. CDR3 length: 11 amino acids. Germline V gene data show CDR1 as GTSNPN and CDR2 as SVGIG (reference sequence). Trimming pared 1 base from V and 12 bases from J, leaving 9 bases between. This chain's CDR3 is CAWSERRELFF. The CDR3 DNA follows: TGTGCCTGGAGTGAGCGTCGAGAACTGTTTTTT.

For this clone: Mismatch with germline at one junction end may stem from a read error. The chain combines TRBV4-2 with TRBJ1-1; TRBD1 agrees at 7 bases. Germline CDR1 LGHNA, CDR2 YNFKEQ. CDR3 length equals 15 residues. DNA of the CDR3: TGTGCCAGCAGCCAAGATCGTAGCGACAGGGTGGTATTCTGTTTT. The encoded protein is CASSQDRSDRVVFCF.

This clone was seen more than once but under ten times. The chain uses TRBV30 and TRBJ1-5; no firm D call. Germline V gene data show CDR1 as GTSNPN and CDR2 as SVGIG (reference sequence). The CDR3 covers 13 residues. V shed 1 base and J shed 4 bases, with 8 bases lying between them. The CDR3 nucleotides are TGTGCCTGGAGTGGAACAGCGAATCAGCCCCAGCATTTT. It encodes CAWSGTANQPQHF. Full variable domain (missing parts from reference TRBV30 and TRBJ1-5): SQTIHQWPATLVQPVGSPLSLECTVEGTSNPNLYWYRQAAGRGLQLLFYSVGIGQISSEVPQNLSASRPQDRQFILSSKKLLLSDSGFYLCAWSGTANQPQHFGDGTRLSIL.

The chain uses TRBV9 and TRBJ2-2; a weak D match, TRBD2 (5 bases). The CDR3 sequence is 15 residues long. In germline, CDR1 is SGDLS, CDR2 YYNGEE. Trimming took 4 bases from V and 4 from J, leaving 14 bases between them. CDR3 protein: CASSRTGLITGELFF. The CDR3 coding sequence is TGTGCCAGCAGCAGAACCGGACTGATCACCGGGGAGCTGTTTTTT.

Turning to this clone: Since the CDR3 does not end with the conserved phenylalanine or tryptophan, this likely comes from a read error. This rearrangement joins TRBV19 to TRBJ2-7; 7 bases are a match to TRBD2. The germline gives CDR1 LNHDA, CDR2 SQIVND (reference sequence). CDR3 length: 15 residues. The V gene end was trimmed by 1 base and the J gene end by 3 bases; junction bases not matched to a gene: 6. CDR3 DNA: TGTGCCAGTAGTATAGCCGGGACTACTAGCTACGAGCAGTACCTC. It translates to CASSIAGTTSYEQYL.

The gene calls are TRBV10-3 and TRBJ1-5; 10 bases are a match to TRBD1. The germline gives CDR1 ENHRY, CDR2 SYGVKD. Trimming removed 5 bases from V and 2 bases from J; junction bases left unmatched: 9. The CDR3 contains 17 residues. The CDR3 DNA is TGTGCCATCAGTCCCGGGACAGGGGTTATAGGCAATCAGCCCCAGCATTTT. Protein sequence: CAISPGTGVIGNQPQHF.

The chain employs TRBV11-2 and TRBJ2-1; TRBD2 aligns across 12 bases. From germline, CDR1 is SGHAT and CDR2 FQNNGV. The junction had 3 bases not matched to a gene; V was cut back by 1 base and J by 8 bases. The CDR3 sequence is 15 residues long. The CDR3 loop reads CASSLGLAGDYEQFF. The CDR3 nucleotides read TGTGCCAGCAGCTTAGGACTAGCGGGAGACTATGAGCAGTTCTTC.

As concerns this clone: The identical CDR3 is also encoded by other nucleotide sequences in the sample. The chain links TRBV6-5 to TRBJ1-1, with 8 bases matching TRBD1. The V gene's germline CDR1 is MNHEY and CDR2 SVGAGI. The junction had 3 bases not matched to a gene; V was cut back by 5 bases and J by 4 bases. The CDR3 is made up of 13 amino acids. The CDR3 DNA reads TGTGCCAGCAGTGTAACAGGGGGCACTGAAGCTTTCTTT. Its protein is CASSVTGGTEAFF.

The J gene is TRBJ1-2, the V gene TRBV28; tentatively, D is TRBD1 (6 bases). Trimming cost V 8 bases and J 3 bases, with 16 bases left between them. Germline CDR1 reads MDHEN; CDR2 reads SYDVKM. This CDR3 region has 14 residues. CDR3 loop: CASRTGQIYYGYTF. CDR3 DNA: TGTGCCAGCCGTACTGGACAGATCTACTATGGCTACACCTTC.

The chain links TRBV5-1 to TRBJ2-5; 10 bases agree with TRBD2. CDR1 and CDR2 from the germline V gene are SGHRS and YFSETQ. The CDR3 is 17 amino acids. Trimming at V came to 0 bases and at J to 1 base, leaving 6 bases not matched to a gene. CDR3 protein: CASSLANLAGAQETQYF. The CDR3 DNA reads TGCGCCAGCAGCTTGGCCAACCTAGCGGGGGCCCAAGAGACCCAGTACTTC. Filled out from reference TRBV5-1 and TRBJ2-5, the complete variable domain reads KAGVTQTPRYLIKTRGQQVTLSCSPISGHRSVSWYQQTPGQGLQFLFEYFSETQRNKGNFPGRFSGRQFSNSRSEMNVSTLELGDSALYLCASSLANLAGAQETQYFGPGTRLLVL.